These 20 T cell receptor beta chains share one sample of origin, sequenced in a study of blood T cells in healthy people across ages. With a J-beta primer mix and a sample-barcoded 5' primer, a second PCR ran roughly 6 to 12 cycles. Using its own MiXCR run on the 5' RACE reads, TCRdb lists one record per CDR3 protein. The sample lists fewer than 1.5 million distinct CDR3 sequences; 42% were seen once. The material sequenced was blood. The source of these receptors is a woman under 30 in good health.

The chain combines TRBV7-9 with TRBJ2-3; TRBD2 might be the D (5 bases). The V gene lost 5 bases and the J gene lost 4 bases, with 19 bases spanning the gap. CDR3 length: 16 residues. Germline CDR1 SEHNR, CDR2 FQNEAQ (reference sequence). The DNA for the CDR3 is TGTGCCAGCAGCGGGAGTGGGGTCCCAACATCAGATACGCAGTATTTT. It is translated as CASSGSGVPTSDTQYF.

The chain has TRBV6-2 or TRBV6-3 and TRBJ2-4; 10 bases map to TRBD2. Trimming cost V 2 bases and J 3 bases; bases outside gene matches: 19. Germline assignment: CDR1 MNHEY and CDR2 SVGEGT. The CDR3 runs to 21 residues. The CDR3 region is CASSYEWRERGGPNGKNIQYF. Here the CDR3 DNA reads TGTGCCAGCAGTTACGAGTGGCGAGAGCGGGGGGGTCCGAACGGCAAAAACATTCAGTACTTC.

The V and J genes are TRBV20-1 and TRBJ1-1; perhaps TRBD1 as D (5 bases). The V and J ends lost 5 bases and 3 bases respectively, with 13 bases between them. Germline values: CDR1 DFQATT, CDR2 SNEGSKA (reference sequence). The CDR3 is 13 amino acids. Here the CDR3 DNA reads TGCAGTGCTCAGAGGGACGCATACACTGAAGCTTTCTTT. The encoded protein is CSAQRDAYTEAFF.

This clonotype has just a few counts. V and J are TRBV20-1 and TRBJ1-2; perhaps TRBD1 as D (5 bases). Germline CDR1 reads DFQATT; CDR2 reads SNEGSKA (reference sequence). The CDR3 has 14 amino acids. The ends were cut back, 3 bases at V and 2 bases at J, with 13 bases in the middle. The CDR3 spells CSARGPGINYGYTF. The CDR3 DNA is TGCAGTGCTAGGGGGCCAGGGATCAACTATGGCTACACCTTC.

This clonotype was recorded at least ten times. V usage is TRBV15 and J usage is TRBJ2-1; D call uncertain. The length of the CDR3 is 14 residues. CDR1 is LNHNV and CDR2 is YYDKDF in the germline V gene (reference sequence). Trimming shortened V by 0 bases and J by 7 bases, and 10 bases separated the two germline ends. As DNA, the CDR3 is TGTGCCACCAGCAGAGATCGGTTAGGTAATGAGCAGTTCTTC. Translating it yields CATSRDRLGNEQFF. The full variable domain, completed using reference TRBV15 and TRBJ2-1, is DAMVIQNPRYQVTQFGKPVTLSCSQTLNHNVMYWYQQKSSQAPKLLFHYYDKDFNNEADTPDNFQSRRPNTSFCFLDIRSPGLGDTAMYLCATSRDRLGNEQFFGPGTRLTVL.

This chain joins TRBV5-1 and TRBJ2-5; D is undetermined. Trimming pared 4 bases from V and 5 bases from J, leaving 18 bases between. The CDR3 consists of 15 residues. Germline V gene data show CDR1 as SGHRS and CDR2 as YFSETQ. Written as DNA, the CDR3 is TGCGCCAGCAGCAGAGAAAGGGCGGATAAGGAGACCCAGTACTTC. It codes for CASSRERADKETQYF.

This rearrangement joins TRBV6-2 or TRBV6-3 to TRBJ2-7, with a weak D call TRBD1 (5 bases). Germline CDR1 is MNHEY and CDR2 is SVGEGT. CDR3 length equals 14 residues. Between the trimmed V and J ends, which lost 5 bases and 2 bases, there was a span of 13 bases. The CDR3 region has the DNA TGTGCCAGCAGTAGTAGCAGGGCCCCCTACGAGCAGTACTTC. Its translation is CASSSSRAPYEQYF.

V usage is TRBV21-1 and J usage is TRBJ2-4; no DNA check was done on the table's D call, TRBD2. The closer fit of TRBJ2-7 to the DNA end suggests the J call may be wrong. TRBV21-1 is termed a pseudogene. The CDR3 totals 20 residues. This CDR3 is CASTLLPRRDYMIKGYEQYF. CDR3 coding DNA: TGTGCCAGTACATTATTACCTAGACGGGACTACATGATAAAGGGCTACGAGCAGTACTTC.

This chain uses TRBV5-1 with TRBJ2-7, with D tentatively TRBD2 (6 bases). This CDR3 has 15 residues. V gave up 1 base and J gave up 3 bases, with 14 bases separating them. Germline V CDR1 and CDR2: SGHRS, YFSETQ. The chain's CDR3 is CASSLRPSEDYEQYF. The CDR3 bases are TGCGCCAGCAGCTTGAGGCCTAGCGAGGACTACGAGCAGTACTTC.

The chain couples TRBV20-1 to TRBJ2-1, with D possibly TRBD2 on 6 matching bases. Germline assignment: CDR1 DFQATT and CDR2 SNEGSKA (reference sequence). This CDR3 has 11 amino acids. V lost 5 bases and J lost 9, with 11 bases in between. CDR3 coding DNA: TGCAGTGCTCCCAAGGGAGGTGAGCAGTTCTTC. It specifies CSAPKGGEQFF.

This clonotype was observed a handful of times. The rearrangement joins TRBV5-1 to TRBJ2-7; TRBD2 might be the D (5 bases). This CDR3 spans 16 amino acids. The V gene's germline CDR1 is SGHRS and CDR2 YFSETQ. V lost 5 bases and J lost 3, with 21 bases in between. CDR3 region: CASSVYAEGSHYEQYF. CDR3 nucleotide sequence: TGCGCCAGCAGTGTGTATGCTGAGGGCTCGCACTACGAGCAGTACTTC.

This clonotype was observed at least ten times. At one end, the junction sequence differs from germline, possibly due to a read error. The J gene is TRBJ2-3, the V gene TRBV5-1; D might be TRBD2 (5 bases). Germline V gene sequence: CDR1 SGHRS, CDR2 YFSETQ. The CDR3 contains 15 residues. This CDR3 is CASSLAPSSTDTQYF. CDR3 in DNA: TGTGCCAGCAGCTTAGCGCCGTCGAGCACAGATACGCAGTATTTT.

The chain has TRBV3-1 and TRBJ2-2; tentative D call: TRBD1 (5 bases). Germline lookup yields CDR1 LGHDT and CDR2 YNNKEL (reference sequence). The CDR3 runs to 14 residues. V lost 1 base and J lost 8, with 11 bases in between. CDR3 residues: CASSQVRVRGELFF. For the CDR3, the DNA is TGTGCCAGCAGCCAAGTCAGGGTCCGGGGGGAGCTGTTTTTT.

The chain couples TRBV10-3 to TRBJ1-3; D is undetermined. With 4 bases removed from V and 0 bases from J, the gap between germline ends came to 10 bases. Germline lookup yields CDR1 ENHRY and CDR2 SYGVKD. This CDR3 has 15 amino acids. This CDR3 is CAISGGHLSGNTIYF. CDR3 nucleotide sequence: TGTGCCATCAGTGGGGGTCATCTCTCTGGAAACACCATATATTTT.

The V and J genes are TRBV7-9 and TRBJ2-7; TRBD1 aligns across 8 bases. The assigned J gene may be wrong: the sequence end matches TRBJ2-4 better. The CDR3 is 14 amino acids. Germline CDR1 SEHNR, CDR2 FQNEAQ (reference sequence). The CDR3 region is CASSRAGGSDIQYF. The CDR3 coding sequence is TGTGCCAGCAGCCGGGCAGGGGGCTCGGACATTCAGTACTTC.

Notes on this clonotype: The junction does not match germline at one end; this may be a read error. The rearrangement links TRBV2 to TRBJ2-3, with D perhaps given as TRBD1 or TRBD2 (6 bases each). The CDR3 consists of 14 residues. Germline lookup yields CDR1 SNHLY and CDR2 FYNNEI. The CDR3, as DNA: TGTGCCAGTAGTGGAGGGGGAAGGTCAGATACGCAGTATTTT. Translating it yields CASSGGGRSDTQYF.

This clonotype was seen more than once but under ten times. The chain joins TRBV20-1 to TRBJ2-3, with D unresolved. The CDR3 consists of 14 residues. V lost 0 bases to trimming and J lost 3 bases, with 10 bases between them. Germline CDR1 reads DFQATT; CDR2 reads SNEGSKA (reference sequence). In DNA, the CDR3 is TGCAGTGCTAGAGATGGGCACCCAACAGATACGCAGTATTTT. Its translation is CSARDGHPTDTQYF.

Of note for this clonotype: A much larger clone is a single base away; this may be a read error. V gene TRBV28 combines with J gene TRBJ2-1; the D is unclear. CDR1 is MDHEN and CDR2 is SYDVKM in the germline V gene. The CDR3 runs 17 residues. CDR3 nucleotides: TGTACCAGCAGTCCCCGCCCCGGCAGGCCCTCCTACAATGAGCAGTTCTTC. Translated, it gives CTSSPRPGRPSYNEQFF.

In its sample, this clonotype was seen a few times. V gene TRBV5-1 combines with J gene TRBJ2-3, with D perhaps TRBD2 (6 bases). The CDR3 runs to 15 residues. Between the trimmed V and J ends, which lost 3 bases and 1 base, there was a span of 12 bases. CDR1 is SGHRS, CDR2 YFSETQ, per germline. CDR3 amino acids: CASSSVAVGTDTQYF. In DNA form, the CDR3 reads TGCGCCAGCAGCTCCGTAGCGGTGGGCACAGATACGCAGTATTTT.

This clonotype was observed a few times. The rearrangement joins TRBV7-2 to TRBJ2-1; TRBD2 is a possible D gene (5 bases). This CDR3 comprises 18 residues. Looked up from germline, CDR1 is SGHTA and CDR2 is FQGNSA. Trimming left V 4 bases short and J 0 bases short, with 19 bases between. The CDR3 loop reads CASSSPSRGPSSYNEQFF. In DNA form, the CDR3 reads TGTGCCAGCAGCTCTCCCTCCCGCGGGCCAAGCTCCTACAATGAGCAGTTCTTC.